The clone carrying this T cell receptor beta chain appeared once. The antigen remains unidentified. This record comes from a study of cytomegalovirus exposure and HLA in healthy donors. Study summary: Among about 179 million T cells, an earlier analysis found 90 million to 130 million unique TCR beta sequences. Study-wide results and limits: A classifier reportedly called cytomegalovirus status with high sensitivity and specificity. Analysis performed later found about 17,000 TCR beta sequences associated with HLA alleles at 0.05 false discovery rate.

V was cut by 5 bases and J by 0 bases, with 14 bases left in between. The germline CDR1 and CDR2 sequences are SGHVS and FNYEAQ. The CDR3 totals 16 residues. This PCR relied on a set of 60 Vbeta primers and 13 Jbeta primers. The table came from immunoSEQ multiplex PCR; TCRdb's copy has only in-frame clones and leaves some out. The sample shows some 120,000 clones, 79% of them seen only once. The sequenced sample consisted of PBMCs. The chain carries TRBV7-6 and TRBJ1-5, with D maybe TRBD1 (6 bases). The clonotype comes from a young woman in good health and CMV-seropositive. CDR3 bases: TGTGCCAGCAGCCTTCGAGAGGGGGATAGCAATCAGCCCCAGCATTTT. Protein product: CASSLREGDSNQPQHF.